The clone carrying this TCR beta chain is medium-sized within its sample. Here immunoSEQ multiplex PCR was the method, and the copy in TCRdb shows in-frame clones only, minus some. The sample consists of around 20,000 clones, 88% of them appearing once. The data belong to a study of OX40 agonist ivuxolimab in advanced cancers. V gave up 0 bases and J gave up 7 bases, with 19 bases separating them. CDR1 is MGHRA, CDR2 YSYEKL, per germline. This CDR3 has 16 amino acids. This receptor was identified in an adult with an advanced solid tumor such as melanoma, head and neck, liver or kidney cancer. The rearrangement uses TRBV4-1 and TRBJ2-7; D gene ambiguous. This material consisted of CD4+ or CD8+ T cells sorted from blood, taken in a trial of the OX40 agonist ivuxolimab. CDR3: CASSQESALERSEQYF. In DNA, the CDR3 is TGCGCCAGCAGCCAAGAATCGGCCCTCGAACGGTCTGAGCAGTACTTC.